A single count supports the clone carrying this T cell receptor beta chain. This table comes from immunoSEQ multiplex PCR, and its TCRdb copy is limited to in-frame clones, with some not included. The sample holds 540,000 or so clones; 78% are singletons and the top ten take more than 0.01%. The germline gives CDR1 LGHNA, CDR2 YSLEER. Trimming shortened V by 2 bases and J by 6 bases, and 10 bases separated the two germline ends. This CDR3 comprises 13 residues. The data originate from a study of shared T cell receptors in the human thymus. The data were also submitted as part of a second study, on human thymus T cells. According to that study: The donors were infants in Finland with congenital heart defects, otherwise immunologically healthy. Corrective heart surgery yielded resections, and these provided the thymus tissue. Biased V and J segment usage appeared in thymus and peripheral blood. What related research reported was that thymic repertoires overlapped highly among unrelated individuals.

The receptor's source is a boy under two years old with a congenital heart defect. Sequencing was performed on thymocytes. V is TRBV4-3 and J is TRBJ1-2; D is unclear. The CDR3 DNA reads TGCGCCAGCAGCCAATTTGGAGAGAATGGCTACACCTTC. This encodes CASSQFGENGYTF.